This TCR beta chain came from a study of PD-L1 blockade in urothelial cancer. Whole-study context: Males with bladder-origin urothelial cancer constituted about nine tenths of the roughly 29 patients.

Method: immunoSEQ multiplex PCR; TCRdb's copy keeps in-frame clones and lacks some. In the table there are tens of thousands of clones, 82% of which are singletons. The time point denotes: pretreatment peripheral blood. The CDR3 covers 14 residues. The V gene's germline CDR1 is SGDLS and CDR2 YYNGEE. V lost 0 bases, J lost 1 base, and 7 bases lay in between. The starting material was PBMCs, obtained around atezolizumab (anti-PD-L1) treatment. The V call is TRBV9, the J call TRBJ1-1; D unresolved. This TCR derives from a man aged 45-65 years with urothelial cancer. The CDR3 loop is CASSVEGGNTEAFF. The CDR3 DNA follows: TGTGCCAGCAGCGTAGAGGGAGGGAACACTGAAGCTTTCTTT.